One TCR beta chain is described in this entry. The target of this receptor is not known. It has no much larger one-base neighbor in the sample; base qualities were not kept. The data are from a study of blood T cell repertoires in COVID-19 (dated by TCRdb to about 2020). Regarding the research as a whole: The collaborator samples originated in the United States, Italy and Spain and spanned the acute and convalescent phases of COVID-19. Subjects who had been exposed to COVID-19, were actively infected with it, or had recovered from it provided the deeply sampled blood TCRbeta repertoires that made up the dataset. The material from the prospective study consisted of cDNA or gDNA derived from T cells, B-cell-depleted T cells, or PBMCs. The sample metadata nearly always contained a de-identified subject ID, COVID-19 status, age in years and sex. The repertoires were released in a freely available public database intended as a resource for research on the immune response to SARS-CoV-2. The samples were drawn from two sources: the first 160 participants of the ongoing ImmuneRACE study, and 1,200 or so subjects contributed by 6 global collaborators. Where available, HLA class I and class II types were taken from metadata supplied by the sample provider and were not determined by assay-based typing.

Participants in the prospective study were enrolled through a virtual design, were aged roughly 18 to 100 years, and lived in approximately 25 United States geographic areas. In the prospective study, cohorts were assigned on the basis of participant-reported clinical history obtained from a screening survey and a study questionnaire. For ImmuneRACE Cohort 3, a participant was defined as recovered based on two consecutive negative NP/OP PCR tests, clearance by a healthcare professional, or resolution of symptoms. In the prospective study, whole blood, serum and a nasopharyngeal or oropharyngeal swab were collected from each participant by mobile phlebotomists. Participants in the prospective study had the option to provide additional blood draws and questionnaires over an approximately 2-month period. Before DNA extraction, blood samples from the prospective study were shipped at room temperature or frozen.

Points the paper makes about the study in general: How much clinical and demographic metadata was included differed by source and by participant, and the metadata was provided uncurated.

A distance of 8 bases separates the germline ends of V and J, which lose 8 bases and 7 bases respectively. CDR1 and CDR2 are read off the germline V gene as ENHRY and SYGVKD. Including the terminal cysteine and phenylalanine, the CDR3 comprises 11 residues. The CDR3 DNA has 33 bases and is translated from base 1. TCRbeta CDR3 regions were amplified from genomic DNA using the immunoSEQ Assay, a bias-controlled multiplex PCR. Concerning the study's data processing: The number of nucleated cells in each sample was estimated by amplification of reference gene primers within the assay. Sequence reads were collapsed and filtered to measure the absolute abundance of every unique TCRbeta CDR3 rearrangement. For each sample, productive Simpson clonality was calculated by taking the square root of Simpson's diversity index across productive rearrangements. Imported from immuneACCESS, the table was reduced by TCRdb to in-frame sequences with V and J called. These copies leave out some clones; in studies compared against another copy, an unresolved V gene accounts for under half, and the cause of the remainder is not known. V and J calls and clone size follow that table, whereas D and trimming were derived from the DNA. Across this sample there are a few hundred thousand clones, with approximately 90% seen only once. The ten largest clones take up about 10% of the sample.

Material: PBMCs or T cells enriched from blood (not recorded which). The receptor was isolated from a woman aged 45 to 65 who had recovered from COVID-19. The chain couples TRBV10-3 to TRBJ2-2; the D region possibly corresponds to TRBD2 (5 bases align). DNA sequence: TGTGCCATCCTTGCGGGCGGGGAGCTGTTTTTT. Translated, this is CAILAGGELFF.